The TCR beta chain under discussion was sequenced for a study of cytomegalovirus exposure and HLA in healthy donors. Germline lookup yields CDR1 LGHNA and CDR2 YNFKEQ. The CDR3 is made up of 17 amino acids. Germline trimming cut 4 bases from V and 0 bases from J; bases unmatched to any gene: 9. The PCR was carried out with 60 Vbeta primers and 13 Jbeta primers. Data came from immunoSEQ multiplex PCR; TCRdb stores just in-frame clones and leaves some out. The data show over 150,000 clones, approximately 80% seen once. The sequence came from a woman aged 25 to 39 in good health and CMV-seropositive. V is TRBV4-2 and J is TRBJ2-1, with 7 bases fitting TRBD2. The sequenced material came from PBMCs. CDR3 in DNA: TGTGCCAGCAGCCCACTTGGCGGGGGTACCTCCTACAATGAGCAGTTCTTC. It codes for CASSPLGGGTSYNEQFF.